The 2 T cell receptor beta chains in this list originate from one sample, sequenced in a study of cytomegalovirus exposure and HLA in healthy donors (dated by TCRdb to the late 2010s). Library method: the immunoSEQ multiplex PCR assay. For the multiplex PCR, a mixture combining 60 forward primers for TCR Vbeta segments and 13 reverse primers for TCR Jbeta segments was used. The source is immuneACCESS, and TCRdb retained only in-frame sequences with V and J called. Part of the clones is not carried over; for the studies checked, unresolved V genes explain less than half of this, and the remainder is unexplained. The sample profile shows approximately 130,000 clones; 85% of them were found once. The ten largest clones represent about 6.7% of the sample. The sequenced material came from PBMCs. Receptors were obtained from a woman younger than 45 in good health and CMV-seropositive.

This clone is a singleton in its sample. This chain joins TRBV27 and TRBJ2-1; 11 bases fit TRBD2. Germline loops: CDR1 MNHEY, CDR2 SMNVEV (reference sequence). Trimming removed 6 bases from V and 9 bases from J; junction bases left unmatched: 1. This CDR3 contains 12 residues. In nucleotides, the CDR3 is TGTGCCAGCAGGACTAGCGGGACTGAGCAGTTCTTC. The encoded protein is CASRTSGTEQFF.

This chain uses TRBV27 with TRBJ1-4, with a possible D match to TRBD1 (5 bases). Trimming left V 5 bases short and J 7 bases short, with 17 bases between. Germline CDR1 reads MNHEY; CDR2 reads SMNVEV (reference sequence). The CDR3 contains 15 residues. CDR3 amino acids: CASSPSGGVGEKLFF. The CDR3 DNA is TGTGCCAGCAGTCCCTCTGGAGGGGTAGGTGAAAAACTGTTTTTT.